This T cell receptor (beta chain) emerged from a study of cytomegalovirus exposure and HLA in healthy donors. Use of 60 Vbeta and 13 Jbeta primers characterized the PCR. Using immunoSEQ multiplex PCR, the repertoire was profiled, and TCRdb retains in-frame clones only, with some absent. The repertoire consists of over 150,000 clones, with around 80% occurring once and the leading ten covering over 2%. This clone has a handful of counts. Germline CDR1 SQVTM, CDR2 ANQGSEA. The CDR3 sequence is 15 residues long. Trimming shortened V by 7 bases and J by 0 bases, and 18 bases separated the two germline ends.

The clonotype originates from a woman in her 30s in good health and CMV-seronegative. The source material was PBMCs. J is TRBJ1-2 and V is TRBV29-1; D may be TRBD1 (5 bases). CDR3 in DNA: TGCAGCGGCCGAACAGGCGACCGAGCTAACTATGGCTACACCTTC. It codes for CSGRTGDRANYGYTF.